The 9 T cell receptor beta chains below all came from one sample that was sequenced in a study of T cell responses to AZD1222 COVID-19 vaccine. Some clones are missing from TCRdb's copy, which holds only in-frame ones; the method was immunoSEQ multiplex PCR. The sample gives 110,000 to 150,000 clones, just over 85% of which show up once; approximately 3.4% is in the top ten. The sample consisted of peripheral blood, taken on day 0 of AZD1222 vaccination. Receptors were obtained from an adult in good health.

The gene calls are TRBV18 and TRBJ2-1; 8 nucleotides align to TRBD2. Germline V CDR1 and CDR2: KGHSH, LQKENI. The V segment lost 0 bases and the J segment 8 bases; nucleotides outside the gene matches: 6. This CDR3 has 15 residues. The CDR3 loop reads CASSPPSLAGDEQFF. The CDR3 DNA is TGTGCCAGCTCACCACCGAGCCTAGCGGGCGATGAGCAGTTCTTC. Together with reference TRBV18 and TRBJ2-1, the CDR3 gives the full variable domain: NAGVMQNPRHLVRRRGQEARLRCSPMKGHSHVYWYRQLPEEGLKFMVYLQKENIIDESGMPKERFSAEFPKEGPSILRIQQVVRGDSAAYFCASSPPSLAGDEQFFGPGTRLTVL.

This sequence joins TRBV5-4 and TRBJ2-7; the match to TRBD2 covers 14 bases. Germline CDR1 and CDR2: SGHNT and YYREEE (reference sequence). The V segment lost 4 bases and the J segment 3 bases; nucleotides outside the gene matches: 3. The CDR3 has 15 amino acids. CDR3 amino acids: CASSMGTSGSYEQYF. In nucleotides, the CDR3 is TGTGCCAGCAGCATGGGGACTAGCGGGAGCTACGAGCAGTACTTC.

The chain uses TRBV5-5 and TRBJ1-2, with 10 bases aligning to TRBD1. With V trimmed by 4 bases and J by 5 bases, 2 bases remained unmatched. The CDR3 is made up of 13 amino acids. The germline V gene has CDR1 SGHKS and CDR2 YYEKEE (reference sequence). The CDR3 reads CASSGTGDYGYTF. Written as DNA, the CDR3 is TGTGCCAGCAGCGGGACAGGGGATTATGGCTACACCTTC.

The chain combines TRBV7-2 with TRBJ2-2, with D hard to call. The CDR3 totals 12 residues. V was shortened by 3 bases and J by 7 bases, with 6 bases between the two germline ends. Germline V gives CDR1 SGHTA, CDR2 FQGNSA. The chain's CDR3 is CASSFYGGELFF. The CDR3 nucleotides read TGTGCCAGCAGCTTTTACGGCGGGGAGCTGTTTTTT.

The gene calls are TRBV18 and TRBJ1-2; D gene uncertain. Germline CDR1 is KGHSH and CDR2 is LQKENI. Trimming removed 8 bases from V and 4 bases from J, with 17 bases in between. CDR3 length equals 14 residues. CDR3 residues: CASLPTNFGYGYTF. CDR3 DNA: TGTGCCAGCCTACCAACAAATTTTGGCTATGGCTACACCTTC. The whole variable domain, filled in from reference TRBV18 and TRBJ1-2, reads NAGVMQNPRHLVRRRGQEARLRCSPMKGHSHVYWYRQLPEEGLKFMVYLQKENIIDESGMPKERFSAEFPKEGPSILRIQQVVRGDSAAYFCASLPTNFGYGYTFGSGTRLTVV.

The chain joins TRBV6-6 to TRBJ2-2, with 7 bases lining up with TRBD2. The germline V gene has CDR1 MNHNY and CDR2 SVGAGI (reference sequence). The CDR3 is 15 amino acids. With 4 bases clipped from V and 5 bases from J, the junction kept 7 bases outside the gene matches. CDR3: CASSSQRGGTGELFF. CDR3 DNA sequence: TGTGCCAGCAGTTCACAGCGGGGAGGGACCGGGGAGCTGTTTTTT.

The chain uses TRBV5-8 and TRBJ2-7; 12 nucleotides match TRBD2. CDR3 length equals 15 residues. The trim removed 4 bases at V and 3 bases at J, leaving 5 bases unmatched. Germline CDR1 reads SGHTS; CDR2 reads YDEGEE. This CDR3 reads CASSRGLAGVYEQYF. CDR3 in DNA: TGTGCCAGCAGCCGGGGACTAGCGGGTGTCTACGAGCAGTACTTC.

This chain links TRBV6-5 with TRBJ1-3, with D perhaps matching TRBD1 (6 bases). V was shortened by 0 bases and J by 4 bases, with 13 bases between the two germline ends. CDR3 length: 16 residues. CDR1 and CDR2 from the germline V gene are MNHEY and SVGAGI. The CDR3 DNA sequence: TGTGCCAGCAGTTACTCTTCGGGGGCGGCCGGAAACACCATATATTTT. Protein: CASSYSSGAAGNTIYF.

CDR3: CASSFGQLPDQPQHF. Written as DNA, the CDR3 is TGTGCCAGCAGCTTCGGACAGCTCCCCGATCAGCCCCAGCATTTT. The J gene is TRBJ1-5, the V gene TRBV7-9, with D tentatively TRBD1 (6 bases). Germline CDR1 and CDR2: SEHNR and FQNEAQ (reference sequence). The CDR3 is 15 residues long. V lost 3 bases, J lost 5 bases, and 14 bases lay in between.